One sample yielded the 26 T cell receptor beta chains listed below, sequenced in a study of T cells in localized non-small cell lung cancer. Using immunoSEQ multiplex PCR, the repertoire was profiled, and TCRdb retains in-frame clones only, with some absent. Here the sample spans 60,000 to 65,000 clones, roughly 90% being singletons. The specimen comprised peripheral blood, sampled before any cancer treatment. These receptors were collected from a woman aged 35-75 years with stage I lung adenocarcinoma.

The chain recombines TRBV28 with TRBJ1-3, with 7 bases fitting TRBD1. J lost 0 bases, V lost 2 bases, and 13 bases had no gene match. Germline V gene sequence: CDR1 MDHEN, CDR2 SYDVKM. This CDR3 is built from 19 residues. CDR3 loop: CASSLLKGRGQHSGNTIYF. The CDR3 nucleotides are TGTGCCAGCAGTTTACTCAAGGGGCGGGGACAGCACTCTGGAAACACCATATATTTT.

The chain recombines TRBV14 with TRBJ1-1; the match to TRBD1 covers 7 bases. V lost 1 base and J lost 9; bases outside the gene matches: 5. CDR3 length: 13 residues. Germline loops: CDR1 SGHDN, CDR2 FVKESK. CDR3 region: CASSQVARGQAFF. In DNA form, the CDR3 reads TGTGCCAGCAGCCAAGTCGCGAGGGGGCAAGCTTTCTTT.

The V call is TRBV6-5, the J call TRBJ1-5; 7 bases are a match to TRBD1. The V segment lost 5 bases and the J segment 4 bases; nucleotides outside the gene matches: 5. The CDR3 covers 14 residues. Germline lookup yields CDR1 MNHEY and CDR2 SVGAGI. The CDR3 spells CASSRDSKNQPQHF. The CDR3 nucleotides are TGTGCCAGCAGTAGGGACAGTAAAAATCAGCCCCAGCATTTT.

The genes are TRBV6-5 and TRBJ2-1; maybe TRBD1 (5 bases). Germline V gene data show CDR1 as MNHEY and CDR2 as SVGAGI. V was pared by 4 bases and J by 4 bases, with 8 bases between. The CDR3 extends over 13 amino acids. CDR3 coding DNA: TGTGCCAGCAGTTTCGACAGTTACAATGAGCAGTTCTTC. Amino acid sequence: CASSFDSYNEQFF.

This rearrangement joins TRBV7-2 to TRBJ1-2, with D perhaps matching TRBD1 (6 bases). The CDR3 loop spans 16 amino acids. Germline CDR1 and CDR2: SGHTA and FQGNSA. The ends were cut back, 5 bases at V and 1 base at J, with 17 bases in the middle. CDR3 bases: TGTGCCAGCAGCCCGACCCGGGGCAGGGGTAACTATGGCTACACCTTC. This codes for CASSPTRGRGNYGYTF.

The rearrangement uses TRBV7-8 and TRBJ2-7; TRBD1 matches 8 bases. This CDR3 region has 13 residues. Germline lookup yields CDR1 SGHVS and CDR2 FQNEAQ. The V segment lost 5 bases and the J segment 6 bases; nucleotides outside the gene matches: 6. In nucleotides, the CDR3 is TGTGCCAGCAGCCGCACAGGGGGTGTCGAGCAGTACTTC. It specifies CASSRTGGVEQYF.

This clone was observed a single time. This chain uses TRBV18 with TRBJ1-1; D unclear. The CDR3 extends over 15 amino acids. Germline CDR1 KGHSH, CDR2 LQKENI. The V gene lost 0 bases and the J gene lost 3 bases, with 11 bases spanning the gap. DNA for the CDR3: TGTGCCAGCTCACCACCGTATGGGTACGACACTGAAGCTTTCTTT. Its translation: CASSPPYGYDTEAFF.

This clone showed up just once. CDR3 bases: TGTGCCAGCAGTCCCGGTGGCGCGTTTAGCAATCAGCCCCAGCATTTT. Amino acid sequence: CASSPGGAFSNQPQHF. V gene TRBV28 combines with J gene TRBJ1-5, with D uncertain. Trimming took off 5 bases at V and 0 bases at J, with 14 bases between the two ends. Looked up from germline, CDR1 is MDHEN and CDR2 is SYDVKM. The CDR3 sequence is 16 residues long.

This clone showed up just once. The CDR3 sequence: CASSLVGRANNEQFF. The CDR3 DNA reads as TGTGCCAGCAGCTTAGTGGGGCGTGCAAACAATGAGCAGTTCTTC. The rearrangement links TRBV7-2 to TRBJ2-1; D may be TRBD1 (5 bases). In germline, CDR1 is SGHTA, CDR2 FQGNSA. The V end was cut by 1 base, the J end by 5 bases, with 12 bases between. This CDR3 region has 15 residues.

This clone occurred a few times. This chain links TRBV18 with TRBJ1-1; D is possibly TRBD1 (5 bases). Deletions cut 4 bases from V and 1 base from J, with 7 bases between. Germline CDR1 is KGHSH and CDR2 is LQKENI. CDR3 length: 13 residues. The CDR3 DNA is TGTGCCAGCTCACGACAGCCGAACACTGAAGCTTTCTTT. Translating it yields CASSRQPNTEAFF. Drawing the rest from reference TRBV18 and TRBJ1-1, the complete variable domain is NAGVMQNPRHLVRRRGQEARLRCSPMKGHSHVYWYRQLPEEGLKFMVYLQKENIIDESGMPKERFSAEFPKEGPSILRIQQVVRGDSAAYFCASSRQPNTEAFFGQGTRLTVV.

Notes on this clone: The conserved closing phenylalanine or tryptophan is absent in this CDR3, likely reflecting a read error. Because the CDR3's place on the DNA is in doubt, the DNA is left out and the CDR3 is given as listed by TCRdb. The genes are TRBV6-5 and TRBJ1-1. Germline assignment: CDR1 MNHEY and CDR2 SVGAGI. The CDR3 is made up of 10 amino acids, end residues included. CDR3 amino acids: CASSVRVLTL.

CDR3 DNA sequence: TGTGCCAGCAGCTTAGCGCCCGTAGCCAGTAACCTAGAGACCCAGTACTTC. Its translation: CASSLAPVASNLETQYF. The chain links TRBV7-2 to TRBJ2-5, with D hard to call. This CDR3 has 17 residues. In germline, CDR1 is SGHTA, CDR2 FQGNSA. V dropped 0 bases and J dropped 4 bases, with 18 bases sitting between them.

The chain recombines TRBV13 with TRBJ2-3; 8 bases are shared with TRBD2. The trim removed 4 bases at V and 6 bases at J, leaving 12 bases unmatched. Germline values: CDR1 PRHDT, CDR2 FYEKMQ (reference sequence). The CDR3 has 16 amino acids. Here the CDR3 DNA reads TGTGCCAGCAGCTACTACGGGACTAGTAACGGGGATACGCAGTATTTT. Its translation: CASSYYGTSNGDTQYF.

This chain connects TRBV6-5 to TRBJ2-7; 8 positions agree with TRBD1. J was trimmed by 4 bases and V by 5 bases; bases with no gene match: 10. CDR1 and CDR2 from the germline V gene are MNHEY and SVGAGI. The CDR3 is 15 residues long. The DNA of the CDR3 is TGTGCCAGCAGTGGACCGAAGACAGGGGTTTACGAGCAGTACTTC. It encodes CASSGPKTGVYEQYF.

The chain couples TRBV25-1 to TRBJ2-5; 8 bases line up with TRBD1. The CDR3 is 13 residues long. V lost 5 bases to trimming and J lost 4 bases; unmatched junction nucleotides: 3. Germline values: CDR1 MGHDK, CDR2 SYGVNS. The DNA of the CDR3 is TGTGCCAGCAGTCTTACAGGGGGAGAGACCCAGTACTTC. It translates to CASSLTGGETQYF.

V usage is TRBV7-2 and J usage is TRBJ2-1; 10 bases are a match to TRBD2. The CDR3 spans 15 residues. Per germline, CDR1 SGHTA and CDR2 FQGNSA. With V trimmed by 0 bases and J by 8 bases, 4 bases remained unmatched. The CDR3 bases are TGTGCCAGCAGCTTAGCGCTAGCGGGAGAACATGAGCAGTTCTTC. This gives the protein CASSLALAGEHEQFF.

V usage is TRBV7-9 and J usage is TRBJ2-7; 7 nucleotides agree with TRBD2. This CDR3 is built from 13 residues. Trimming at V came to 5 bases and at J to 1 base, leaving 2 bases not matched to a gene. Germline V gene lookup returns CDR1 SEHNR and CDR2 FQNEAQ (reference sequence). In DNA, the CDR3 is TGTGCCAGCAGCAAGGGACTATCCTACGAGCAGTACTTC. Residues: CASSKGLSYEQYF.

This clone was detected only once. The chain is built from TRBV7-2 and TRBJ2-5; D remains unclear. This CDR3 has 11 residues. Trimming took 5 bases from V and 2 from J, leaving 3 bases between them. Germline V gene sequence: CDR1 SGHTA, CDR2 FQGNSA. In nucleotides, the CDR3 is TGTGCCAGCAGCAATCAAGAGACCCAGTACTTC. This codes for CASSNQETQYF. Combining the CDR3 with reference TRBV7-2 and TRBJ2-5 gives the whole variable domain GAGVSQSPSNKVTEKGKDVELRCDPISGHTALYWYRQSLGQGLEFLIYFQGNSAPDKSGLPSDRFSAERTGGSVSTLTIQRTQQEDSAVYLCASSNQETQYFGPGTRLLVL.

This sequence joins TRBV5-6 and TRBJ2-5; D call uncertain. CDR1 is SGHDT and CDR2 is YYEEEE in the germline V gene. The V end lost 4 bases, the J end lost 5 bases, and 6 bases lay between the germline ends. The CDR3 has 11 amino acids. The CDR3 DNA sequence: TGTGCCAGCAGCGTTAGGGAGACCCAGTACTTC. Its protein is CASSVRETQYF.

V gene TRBV19 combines with J gene TRBJ2-7; D perhaps matches TRBD1 (6 bases). This CDR3 has 12 amino acids. CDR1 is LNHDA and CDR2 is SQIVND in the germline V gene (reference sequence). V was clipped by 3 bases and J by 4 bases, with 7 bases between them. CDR3: CASSIQGYEQYF. The CDR3 nucleotides read TGTGCCAGTAGTATCCAGGGGTACGAGCAGTACTTC.

The chain couples TRBV7-8 to TRBJ2-1; D call uncertain. The CDR3 is 14 amino acids. V was pared by 2 bases and J by 0 bases, with 5 bases between. In germline, CDR1 is SGHVS, CDR2 FQNEAQ. The CDR3 DNA is TGTGCCAGCAGCTTAACTAACTCCTACAATGAGCAGTTCTTC. It codes for CASSLTNSYNEQFF.

This clone was observed a few times. The chain has TRBV7-3 and TRBJ2-4, with D uncertain. CDR3 length equals 17 residues. The V end lost 5 bases, the J end lost 11 bases, and 28 bases lay between the germline ends. CDR1 and CDR2 from the germline V gene are SGHTA and FQGTGA. The CDR3 reads CASSPPPIHEPAYVQYF. In DNA, the CDR3 is TGTGCCAGCAGCCCCCCTCCAATACACGAACCGGCGTATGTTCAGTACTTC.

This chain connects TRBV28 to TRBJ1-5; perhaps TRBD1 as D (5 bases). The V gene lost 5 bases and the J gene lost 6 bases, with 17 bases spanning the gap. CDR1 and CDR2 (germline): MDHEN, SYDVKM. CDR3 size: 15 residues. The CDR3 sequence is CASSTGTGLRQPQHF. The CDR3 coding sequence is TGTGCCAGCAGTACGGGGACCGGGCTCCGTCAGCCCCAGCATTTT.

The chain joins TRBV7-6 to TRBJ2-1; 8 bases are a match to TRBD1. V lost 6 bases and J lost 5; bases outside the gene matches: 9. The CDR3 totals 15 residues. The germline gives CDR1 SGHVS, CDR2 FNYEAQ. The CDR3 nucleotides read TGTGCCAGCAGTCGAGGACAGGGTAGTAACAATGAGCAGTTCTTC. Its translation is CASSRGQGSNNEQFF.

The chain carries TRBV7-2 and TRBJ1-3, with 8 bases aligning to TRBD1. This CDR3 has 15 residues. After removal of 3 bases from V and 2 bases from J, the junction contained 3 bases not matched to a gene. The germline V gene has CDR1 SGHTA and CDR2 FQGNSA. The CDR3 sequence is CASSFSDRAGNTIYF. The CDR3 DNA reads TGTGCCAGCAGCTTTTCGGACAGGGCTGGAAACACCATATATTTT. The whole variable domain, filled in from reference TRBV7-2 and TRBJ1-3, reads GAGVSQSPSNKVTEKGKDVELRCDPISGHTALYWYRQSLGQGLEFLIYFQGNSAPDKSGLPSDRFSAERTGGSVSTLTIQRTQQEDSAVYLCASSFSDRAGNTIYFGEGSWLTVV.

V is TRBV14 and J is TRBJ2-7; D not resolved. This CDR3 has 12 residues. Trimming stripped 4 bases from V and 3 bases from J, with 7 bases between. Germline V lookup: CDR1 SGHDN, CDR2 FVKESK. CDR3 sequence reads: CASSRGNYEQYF. In nucleotides, the CDR3 is TGTGCCAGCAGCCGCGGAAACTACGAGCAGTACTTC.